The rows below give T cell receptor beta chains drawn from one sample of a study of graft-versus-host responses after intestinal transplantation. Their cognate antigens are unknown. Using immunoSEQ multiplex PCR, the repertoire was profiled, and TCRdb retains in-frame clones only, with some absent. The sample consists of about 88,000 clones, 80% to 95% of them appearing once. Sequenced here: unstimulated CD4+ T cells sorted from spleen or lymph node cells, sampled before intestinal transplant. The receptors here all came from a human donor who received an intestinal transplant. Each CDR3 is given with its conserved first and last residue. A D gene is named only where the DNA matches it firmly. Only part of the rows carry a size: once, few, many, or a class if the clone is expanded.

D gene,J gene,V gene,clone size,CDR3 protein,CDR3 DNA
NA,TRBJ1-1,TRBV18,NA,CASSPSAYTEAFF,TGTGCCAGCTCCCCAAGTGCGTACACTGAAGCTTTCTTT
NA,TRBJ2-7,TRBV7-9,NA,CASSRYGTQGKIDEQYF,TGTGCCAGCAGCCGATATGGGACTCAGGGTAAAATTGACGAGCAGTACTTC
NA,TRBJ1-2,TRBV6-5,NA,CASSTYNYGYTF,TGTGCCAGCAGTACCTACAACTATGGCTACACCTTC
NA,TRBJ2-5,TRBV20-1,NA,CSAKGRETQYF,TGCAGTGCTAAAGGAAGAGAGACCCAGTACTTC
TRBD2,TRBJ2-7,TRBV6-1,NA,CASSELAGGFEQYF,TGTGCCAGCAGTGAACTAGCGGGAGGATTCGAGCAGTACTTC
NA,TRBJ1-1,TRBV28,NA,CASSSISGILTEAFF,TGTGCCAGCAGTTCCATCTCAGGGATCCTCACTGAAGCTTTCTTT
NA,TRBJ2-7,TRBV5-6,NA,CASSSGVGQYF,TGTGCCAGCAGCTCAGGTGTGGGGCAGTACTTC
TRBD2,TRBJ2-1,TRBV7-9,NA,CASSLVLAGGSYNEQFF,TGTGCCAGCAGCTTAGTTTTGGCGGGAGGCTCCTACAATGAGCAGTTCTTC
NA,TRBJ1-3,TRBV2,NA,CASSERGARSGNTIYF,TGTGCCAGCAGTGAAAGGGGTGCGCGCTCTGGAAACACCATATATTTT
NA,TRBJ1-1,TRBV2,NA,CASTDNEAFF,TGTGCCAGCACCGACAATGAAGCTTTCTTT
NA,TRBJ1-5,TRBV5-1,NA,CASSLVGGNWPQHF,TGCGCCAGCAGCTTGGTTGGGGGCAATTGGCCCCAGCATTTT
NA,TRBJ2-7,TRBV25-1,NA,CASSETGTYEQYF,TGTGCCAGCAGTGAAACAGGAACCTACGAGCAGTACTTC
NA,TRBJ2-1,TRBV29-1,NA,CSGTRGGSYNEQFF,TGCAGCGGAACCAGGGGGGGTTCCTACAATGAGCAGTTCTTC
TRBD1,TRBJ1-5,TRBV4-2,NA,CASSQESRQGPQHF,TGTGCCAGCAGCCAAGAATCCAGACAGGGCCCCCAGCATTTT
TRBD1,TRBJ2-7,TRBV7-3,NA,CASSFGTGDYEQYF,TGTGCCAGCAGCTTCGGGACAGGGGACTACGAGCAGTACTTC
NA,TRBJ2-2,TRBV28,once,CASSFSRVQNTGELFF,TGTGCCAGCAGTTTTTCGCGGGTGCAAAACACCGGGGAGCTGTTTTTT
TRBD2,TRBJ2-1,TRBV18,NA,CASSPTTSGRINEQFF,TGTGCCAGCTCACCAACGACTAGCGGGAGAATAAATGAGCAGTTCTTC
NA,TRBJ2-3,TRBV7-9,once,CASSRDLGFTDTQYF,TGTGCCAGCAGCCGGGACTTGGGATTCACAGATACGCAGTATTTT
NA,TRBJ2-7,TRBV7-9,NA,CASSLGADYEQYF,TGTGCCAGCAGCTTAGGGGCAGACTACGAGCAGTACTTC
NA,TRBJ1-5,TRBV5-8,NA,CASSFGLGGNQPQHF,TGTGCCAGCAGCTTTGGGCTTGGGGGAAATCAGCCCCAGCATTTT
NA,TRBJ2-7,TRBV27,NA,CASSFRGEQYF,TGTGCCAGCAGTTTTCGAGGGGAGCAGTACTTC